A selection of T cell receptor beta chains follows, all from one sample in a study of blood T cell repertoires in COVID-19. Libraries were prepared by immunoSEQ multiplex PCR; TCRdb keeps only in-frame clonotypes and omits some of them. Here the sample spans 110,000 to 150,000 clones, approximately 79% being singletons. Material for sequencing was peripheral blood. These receptors came from a man aged 45-65 years with active or convalescent COVID-19. CDR3s include the opening cysteine and the closing phenylalanine or tryptophan. The order of the fields is V gene, J gene, CDR3 protein.

V: TRBV6-5; J: TRBJ1-1; CDR3: CASSNTHTEAFF
V: TRBV9; J: TRBJ2-7; CDR3: CASSVGFGILYEQYF
V: TRBV19; J: TRBJ1-1; CDR3: CASTTTADRLAEAFF
V: TRBV12-5; J: TRBJ2-1; CDR3: CASGLAGTFNEQFF
V: TRBV5-4; J: TRBJ2-7; CDR3: CASSFRGSYEQYF
V: TRBV27; J: TRBJ2-5; CDR3: CASSYWGPETQYF
V: TRBV3-1/TRBV3-2; J: TRBJ2-7; CDR3: CASSQGLAGLTYEQYF
V: TRBV19; J: TRBJ2-5; CDR3: CASSPTSGGETQYF
V: TRBV7-9; J: TRBJ2-7; CDR3: CASSLQGVREQYF
V: TRBV6-2/TRBV6-3; J: TRBJ2-2; CDR3: CASTPIPTGVGPGELFF
V: TRBV6-5; J: TRBJ2-1; CDR3: CASSYSMVGNEQFF
V: TRBV6-5; J: TRBJ1-2; CDR3: CASSQNSDNYYGYTF
V: TRBV11-1; J: TRBJ2-7; CDR3: CASSYLRDRRYEQYF
V: TRBV3-1/TRBV3-2; J: TRBJ1-5; CDR3: CASSQGRGGLGQPQHF
V: TRBV27; J: TRBJ2-7; CDR3: CASSRRPRDSWSSYEQYF
V: TRBV3-1/TRBV3-2; J: TRBJ1-1; CDR3: CASSRVGGSTEAFF
V: TRBV28; J: TRBJ2-7; CDR3: CASSLRQGAAASEQYF
V: TRBV5-8; J: TRBJ2-2; CDR3: CASSLDISNTGELFF
V: TRBV18; J: TRBJ1-2; CDR3: CASSIREDYGYTF
V: TRBV30; J: TRBJ1-4; CDR3: CAWGDLLREGGEKLFF
V: TRBV18; J: TRBJ1-6; CDR3: CASSRQQGSPLHF
V: TRBV6-5; J: TRBJ1-3; CDR3: CASGSGSSGNTIYF
V: TRBV10-2; J: TRBJ2-3; CDR3: CASSESGQGATDTQYF
V: TRBV24-1; J: TRBJ1-1; CDR3: CATSDLPDSEAFF
V: TRBV19; J: TRBJ2-1; CDR3: CASSVSGINNEQFF
V: TRBV18; J: TRBJ2-5; CDR3: CASSPSGQETQYF
V: TRBV10-3; J: TRBJ2-7; CDR3: CAITPTGALLNEQYF
V: TRBV5-1; J: TRBJ2-7; CDR3: CASSLGSFEVSSYEQYF
V: TRBV18; J: TRBJ2-3; CDR3: CASSLGAQNTDTQYF
V: TRBV10-1; J: TRBJ2-3; CDR3: CASSEEAGLTQYF
V: TRBV3-1/TRBV3-2; J: TRBJ1-3; CDR3: CASSRGSSTFSSGNTIYF
V: TRBV28; J: TRBJ1-5; CDR3: CAAKGDLRGQPQHF
V: TRBV30; J: TRBJ1-3; CDR3: CAWSGRGDRLSGNTIYF
V: TRBV12-3/TRBV12-4; J: TRBJ2-5; CDR3: CASSFEETQYF
V: TRBV6-5; J: TRBJ2-7; CDR3: CASSHPRTGSYEQYF
V: TRBV29-1; J: TRBJ2-1; CDR3: CSVRDSGSGTYNEQFF
V: TRBV29-1; J: TRBJ2-5; CDR3: CSVEKDIQYQETQYF
V: TRBV11-3; J: TRBJ2-1; CDR3: CASSLAPGLAGGEQFF
V: TRBV10-3; J: TRBJ1-4; CDR3: CAIGRQGASTNEKLFF
V: TRBV5-4; J: TRBJ2-5; CDR3: CASSLAGVTETQYF
V: TRBV9; J: TRBJ2-3; CDR3: CASSGPEAGYTDTQYF
V: TRBV30; J: TRBJ2-7; CDR3: CAWALSGTGGTYEQYF
V: TRBV5-5; J: TRBJ2-2; CDR3: CASSSIILLNTGELFF
V: TRBV7-3; J: TRBJ2-3; CDR3: CASSKRVLAGGTDTQYF
V: TRBV29-1; J: TRBJ2-1; CDR3: CSVDFGGWNEQFF
V: TRBV7-8; J: TRBJ2-7; CDR3: CASSLVRGLMRDGSYEQYF
V: TRBV6-5; J: TRBJ1-1; CDR3: CASSLTGGLDTEAFF
V: TRBV27; J: TRBJ2-5; CDR3: CASSWGGLGETQYF
V: TRBV7-2; J: TRBJ2-1; CDR3: CASSSGLAGEQFF